Listed below are T cell receptor beta chains from one sample, sequenced in a study of cytomegalovirus exposure and HLA in healthy donors. The method was immunoSEQ multiplex PCR; TCRdb's version includes in-frame clones alone and lacks a portion of them. This sample has roughly 200,000 clones, with roughly 9.4% found just once. Sequencing input: PBMCs. The receptors shown here come from a woman aged 25-40 years in good health and CMV-seropositive. Each CDR3 is given with its conserved first and last residue. The D gene is left open where the match is weak. Size values are once, few and many counts, or a class for expanded clones, and some rows have none.

v_call: TRBV19; j_call: TRBJ2-7; cdr3_length: 13; d_call: TRBD1; clone_size: NA; cdr3_aa: CASRNRGSGEQYF; cdr3_nt: TGTGCCAGTAGAAACAGGGGGTCGGGGGAGCAGTACTTC
v_call: TRBV13; j_call: TRBJ2-7; cdr3_length: 15; d_call: TRBD1; clone_size: few; cdr3_aa: CASSPSGTGLYEQYF; cdr3_nt: TGTGCCAGCAGTCCGTCCGGGACAGGGTTATACGAGCAGTACTTC
v_call: TRBV13; j_call: TRBJ2-2; cdr3_length: 17; d_call: TRBD1; clone_size: few; cdr3_aa: CASSLKGAGRDTGELFF; cdr3_nt: TGTGCCAGCAGCTTAAAGGGGGCAGGACGGGACACCGGGGAGCTGTTTTTT
v_call: TRBV29-1; j_call: TRBJ1-1; cdr3_length: 15; d_call: TRBD1; clone_size: few; cdr3_aa: CSVDQAGGWGTEAFF; cdr3_nt: TGCAGCGTTGATCAGGCAGGGGGCTGGGGCACTGAAGCTTTCTTT
v_call: TRBV18; j_call: TRBJ1-5; cdr3_length: 15; d_call: TRBD1; clone_size: NA; cdr3_aa: CASSPLDRGGQPQHF; cdr3_nt: TGTGCCAGCTCACCTCTTGACAGGGGAGGACAGCCCCAGCATTTT
v_call: TRBV6-1; j_call: TRBJ2-3; cdr3_length: 15; d_call: TRBD1; clone_size: few; cdr3_aa: CASSQGWGQEDTQYF; cdr3_nt: TGTGCCAGCAGTCAAGGTTGGGGACAGGAAGATACGCAGTATTTT
v_call: TRBV27; j_call: TRBJ1-2; cdr3_length: 17; d_call: TRBD1; clone_size: NA; cdr3_aa: CASSFLPPTTGNYGYTF; cdr3_nt: TGTGCCAGCAGTTTTTTACCCCCCACGACAGGGAACTATGGCTACACCTTC
v_call: TRBV6-1; j_call: TRBJ1-4; cdr3_length: 16; d_call: TRBD1; clone_size: NA; cdr3_aa: CASSASQGAFMEKLFF; cdr3_nt: TGTGCCAGCAGTGCTTCACAGGGGGCGTTTATGGAAAAACTGTTTTTT
v_call: TRBV6-1; j_call: TRBJ2-3; cdr3_length: 17; d_call: TRBD2; clone_size: few; cdr3_aa: CASSEREGLGFTDTQYF; cdr3_nt: TGTGCCAGCAGTGAACGGGAGGGGTTAGGGTTCACAGATACGCAGTATTTT
v_call: TRBV11-2; j_call: TRBJ2-3; cdr3_length: 15; d_call: TRBD2; clone_size: NA; cdr3_aa: CASSSLASGRNTQYF; cdr3_nt: TGTGCCAGCAGCTCCCTGGCTAGCGGGAGGAATACGCAGTATTTT
v_call: TRBV5-1; j_call: TRBJ2-3; cdr3_length: 16; d_call: TRBD2; clone_size: few; cdr3_aa: CASSSLAGASTDTQYF; cdr3_nt: TGCGCCAGCAGCTCCCTAGCGGGAGCCAGCACAGATACGCAGTATTTT
v_call: TRBV29-1; j_call: TRBJ1-5; cdr3_length: 15; d_call: NA; clone_size: few; cdr3_aa: CSVADSTDSNQPQHF; cdr3_nt: TGCAGCGTGGCCGACAGTACAGATAGCAATCAGCCCCAGCATTTT
v_call: TRBV11-2; j_call: TRBJ2-3; cdr3_length: 17; d_call: TRBD2; clone_size: few; cdr3_aa: CASRLRTSGTSTDTQYF; cdr3_nt: TGTGCCAGCAGACTGAGGACTAGCGGGACGAGCACAGATACGCAGTATTTT
v_call: TRBV2; j_call: TRBJ2-1; cdr3_length: 13; d_call: TRBD2; clone_size: NA; cdr3_aa: CASTREGNNEQFF; cdr3_nt: TGTGCCAGCACTCGGGAGGGGAACAATGAGCAGTTCTTC
v_call: TRBV5-6; j_call: TRBJ1-5; cdr3_length: 15; d_call: TRBD1; clone_size: NA; cdr3_aa: CASSSGTGLYQPQHF; cdr3_nt: TGTGCCAGCAGCTCCGGGACAGGCCTTTATCAGCCCCAGCATTTT
v_call: TRBV15; j_call: TRBJ1-2; cdr3_length: 14; d_call: NA; clone_size: few; cdr3_aa: CATSRVGSGSGYTF; cdr3_nt: TGTGCCACCAGCAGAGTAGGGTCGGGATCTGGCTACACCTTC
v_call: TRBV7-3; j_call: TRBJ2-2; cdr3_length: 13; d_call: NA; clone_size: NA; cdr3_aa: CASSVSNTGELFF; cdr3_nt: TGTGCCAGCAGCGTTAGCAACACCGGGGAGCTGTTTTTT
v_call: TRBV2; j_call: TRBJ2-7; cdr3_length: 14; d_call: TRBD2; clone_size: few; cdr3_aa: CASGKLAGVQEQYF; cdr3_nt: TGTGCCAGCGGCAAACTAGCGGGAGTACAAGAGCAGTACTTC
v_call: TRBV11-3; j_call: TRBJ2-2; cdr3_length: 15; d_call: NA; clone_size: NA; cdr3_aa: CASSLAGVSTGELFF; cdr3_nt: TGTGCCAGCAGCTTAGCGGGAGTGTCCACCGGGGAGCTGTTTTTT
v_call: TRBV5-1; j_call: TRBJ2-7; cdr3_length: 15; d_call: NA; clone_size: few; cdr3_aa: CASSLAGGETYEQYF; cdr3_nt: TGCGCCAGCAGCTTGGCCGGTGGGGAGACCTACGAGCAGTACTTC
v_call: TRBV9; j_call: TRBJ2-1; cdr3_length: 16; d_call: TRBD1; clone_size: few; cdr3_aa: CASTGAGGKTYNEQFF; cdr3_nt: TGTGCCAGCACCGGAGCAGGGGGCAAAACCTACAATGAGCAGTTCTTC
v_call: TRBV7-9; j_call: TRBJ2-1; cdr3_length: 13; d_call: TRBD2; clone_size: NA; cdr3_aa: CASSFSTLAKEFF; cdr3_nt: TGTGCCAGCAGCTTTTCCACACTAGCGAAGGAGTTCTTC
v_call: TRBV5-1; j_call: TRBJ2-1; cdr3_length: 16; d_call: TRBD1; clone_size: NA; cdr3_aa: CASSSTGTGIYNEQFF; cdr3_nt: TGCGCCAGCAGCTCTACCGGGACAGGGATTTACAATGAGCAGTTCTTC
v_call: TRBV19; j_call: TRBJ2-1; cdr3_length: 15; d_call: NA; clone_size: NA; cdr3_aa: CASSTWGGGFNEQFF; cdr3_nt: TGTGCCAGTAGTACTTGGGGGGGCGGATTCAATGAGCAGTTCTTC
v_call: TRBV7-9; j_call: TRBJ2-1; cdr3_length: 17; d_call: NA; clone_size: NA; cdr3_aa: CASSSVLRDSSYNEQFF; cdr3_nt: TGTGCCAGCAGCTCCGTTTTACGGGACTCGTCCTACAATGAGCAGTTCTTC
v_call: TRBV5-1; j_call: TRBJ1-4; cdr3_length: 15; d_call: NA; clone_size: NA; cdr3_aa: CASSLTGSTDEKLFF; cdr3_nt: TGCGCCAGCAGCTTGACAGGCTCCACCGACGAAAAACTGTTTTTT
v_call: TRBV29-1; j_call: TRBJ1-5; cdr3_length: 16; d_call: NA; clone_size: NA; cdr3_aa: CSVVFSSGGYNQPQHF; cdr3_nt: TGCAGCGTTGTTTTTTCCTCGGGGGGATACAATCAGCCCCAGCATTTT
v_call: TRBV5-1; j_call: TRBJ1-2; cdr3_length: 13; d_call: NA; clone_size: few; cdr3_aa: CASGDTANYGYTF; cdr3_nt: TGCGCCAGCGGCGACACTGCTAACTATGGCTACACCTTC
v_call: TRBV6-1; j_call: TRBJ2-2; cdr3_length: 16; d_call: TRBD2; clone_size: few; cdr3_aa: CASSEVGGWYTGELFF; cdr3_nt: TGTGCCAGCAGTGAAGTGGGGGGGTGGTACACCGGGGAGCTGTTTTTT
v_call: TRBV27; j_call: TRBJ1-1; cdr3_length: 13; d_call: NA; clone_size: few; cdr3_aa: CASSLRGKTEAFF; cdr3_nt: TGTGCCAGCAGTTTAAGGGGAAAGACTGAAGCTTTCTTT
v_call: TRBV30; j_call: TRBJ1-2; cdr3_length: 11; d_call: TRBD1; clone_size: few; cdr3_aa: CAWSGTGLYTF; cdr3_nt: TGTGCCTGGTCCGGGACAGGTCTGTACACCTTC
v_call: TRBV7-9; j_call: TRBJ1-2; cdr3_length: 15; d_call: TRBD1; clone_size: NA; cdr3_aa: CASSPPGQTFYGYTF; cdr3_nt: TGTGCCAGCAGTCCTCCGGGACAGACGTTCTATGGCTACACCTTC
v_call: TRBV7-2; j_call: TRBJ2-2; cdr3_length: 13; d_call: NA; clone_size: NA; cdr3_aa: CASSFPNTGELFF; cdr3_nt: TGTGCCAGCAGCTTTCCAAACACCGGGGAGCTGTTTTTT
v_call: TRBV30; j_call: TRBJ2-3; cdr3_length: 13; d_call: TRBD2; clone_size: few; cdr3_aa: CAWSVSGGREKYF; cdr3_nt: TGTGCCTGGAGTGTATCTGGCGGGAGGGAAAAGTATTTT
v_call: TRBV19; j_call: TRBJ1-4; cdr3_length: 14; d_call: NA; clone_size: NA; cdr3_aa: CASSTRTRYEKLFF; cdr3_nt: TGTGCCAGTAGTACCCGGACAAGATATGAAAAACTGTTTTTT
v_call: TRBV19; j_call: TRBJ2-2; cdr3_length: 15; d_call: NA; clone_size: NA; cdr3_aa: CASTPQRRATGELFF; cdr3_nt: TGTGCCAGTACCCCCCAGCGGAGGGCCACCGGGGAGCTGTTTTTT